This TCR beta chain was documented in a study of cytomegalovirus exposure and HLA in healthy donors. Germline loops: CDR1 SGHVS, CDR2 FQNEAQ. The V gene lost 1 base and the J gene lost 8 bases, with 14 bases spanning the gap. CDR3 size: 14 residues. As for this clone: Its target is unknown.

Points from the study as a whole: TCR beta V segments were, for the most part, productive about 87% or about 30% of the time in an earlier analysis. Later examination showed HLA-associated TCR beta chains had greater clonal expansion than equally common others.

Primers for the PCR totalled 60 Vbeta and 13 Jbeta. This table comes from immunoSEQ multiplex PCR, and its TCRdb copy is limited to in-frame clones, with some not included. The sample comprises 150,000 to 200,000 clones, 70% to 90% of which are singletons, and roughly 1.7% rests with the top ten. The V and J genes are TRBV7-8 and TRBJ1-2; D not certain. The sample comprised PBMCs. The TCR was taken from a woman aged 18-29 years in good health and CMV-seronegative. For the CDR3, the DNA is TGTGCCAGCAGCTTAGATTCCGGGATTGGGGGCTACACCTTC. Residues: CASSLDSGIGGYTF.